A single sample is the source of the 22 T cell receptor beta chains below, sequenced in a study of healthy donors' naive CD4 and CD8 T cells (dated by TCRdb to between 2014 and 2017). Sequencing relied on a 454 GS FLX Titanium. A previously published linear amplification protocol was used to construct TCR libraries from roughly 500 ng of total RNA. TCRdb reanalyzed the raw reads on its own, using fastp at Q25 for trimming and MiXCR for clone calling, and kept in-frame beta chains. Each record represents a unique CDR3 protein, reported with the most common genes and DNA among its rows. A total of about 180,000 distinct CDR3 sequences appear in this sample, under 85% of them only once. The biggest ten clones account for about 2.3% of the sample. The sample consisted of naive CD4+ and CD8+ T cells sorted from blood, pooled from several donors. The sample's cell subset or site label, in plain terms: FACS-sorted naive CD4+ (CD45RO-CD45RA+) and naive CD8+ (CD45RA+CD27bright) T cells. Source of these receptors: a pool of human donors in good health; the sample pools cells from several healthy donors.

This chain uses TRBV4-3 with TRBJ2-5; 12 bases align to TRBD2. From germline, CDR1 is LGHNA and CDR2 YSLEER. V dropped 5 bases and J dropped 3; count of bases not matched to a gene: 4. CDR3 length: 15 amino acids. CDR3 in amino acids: CASSYLAGGEETQYF. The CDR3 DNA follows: TGCGCCAGCAGCTACCTAGCGGGAGGGGAAGAGACCCAGTACTTC.

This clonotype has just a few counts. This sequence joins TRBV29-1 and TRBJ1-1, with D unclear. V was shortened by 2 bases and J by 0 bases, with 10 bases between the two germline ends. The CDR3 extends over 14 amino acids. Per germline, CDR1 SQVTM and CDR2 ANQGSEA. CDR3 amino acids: CSVEFGRLNTEAFF. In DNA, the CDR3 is TGCAGCGTTGAATTCGGGAGGTTGAACACTGAAGCTTTCTTT. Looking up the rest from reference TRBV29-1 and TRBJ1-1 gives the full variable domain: SAVISQKPSRDICQRGTSLTIQCQVDSQVTMMFWYRQQPGQSLTLIATANQGSEATYESGFVIDKFPISRPNLTFSTLTVSNMSPEDSSIYLCSVEFGRLNTEAFFGQGTRLTVV.

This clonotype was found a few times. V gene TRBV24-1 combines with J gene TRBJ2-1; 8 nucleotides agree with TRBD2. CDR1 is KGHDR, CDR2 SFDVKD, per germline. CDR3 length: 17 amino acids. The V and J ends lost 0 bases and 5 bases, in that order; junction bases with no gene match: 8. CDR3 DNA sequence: TGTGCCACCAGTGATTTGGGACTAGCTGGAACCAACAATGAGCAGTTCTTC. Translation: CATSDLGLAGTNNEQFF.

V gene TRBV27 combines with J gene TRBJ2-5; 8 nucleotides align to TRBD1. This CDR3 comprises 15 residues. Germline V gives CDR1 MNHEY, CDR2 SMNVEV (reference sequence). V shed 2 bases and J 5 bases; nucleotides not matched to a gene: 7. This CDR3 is CASSLQTGEWETQYF. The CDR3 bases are TGTGCCAGCAGTTTACAGACAGGGGAGTGGGAGACCCAGTACTTC.

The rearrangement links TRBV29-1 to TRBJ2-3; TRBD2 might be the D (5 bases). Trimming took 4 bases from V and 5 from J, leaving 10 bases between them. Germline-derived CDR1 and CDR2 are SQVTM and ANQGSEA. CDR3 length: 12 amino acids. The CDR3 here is CSVVSGGDTQYF. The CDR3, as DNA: TGCAGCGTTGTAAGCGGCGGAGATACGCAGTATTTT.

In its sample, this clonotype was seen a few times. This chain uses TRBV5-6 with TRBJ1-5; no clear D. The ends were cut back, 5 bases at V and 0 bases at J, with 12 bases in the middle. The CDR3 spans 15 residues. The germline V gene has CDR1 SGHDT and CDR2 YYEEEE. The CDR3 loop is CASSTRWGSNQPQHF. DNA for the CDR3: TGTGCCAGCAGTACCAGATGGGGTAGCAATCAGCCCCAGCATTTT.

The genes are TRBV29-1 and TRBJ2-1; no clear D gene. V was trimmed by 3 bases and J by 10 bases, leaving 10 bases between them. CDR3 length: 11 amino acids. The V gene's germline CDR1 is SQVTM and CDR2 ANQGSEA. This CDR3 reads CSVDPPFEQFF. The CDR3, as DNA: TGCAGCGTTGACCCTCCCTTCGAGCAGTTCTTC.

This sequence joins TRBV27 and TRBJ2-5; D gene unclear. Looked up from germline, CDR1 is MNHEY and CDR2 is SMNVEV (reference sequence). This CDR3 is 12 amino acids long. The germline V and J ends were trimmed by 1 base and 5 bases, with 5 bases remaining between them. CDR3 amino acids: CASSLLDETQYF. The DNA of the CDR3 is TGTGCCAGCAGTTTATTAGACGAGACCCAGTACTTC.

DNA for the CDR3: TGTGCCAGCACTCCGGGACAGGGACCGTCGGCCCAAGAGACCCAGTACTTC. Its protein is CASTPGQGPSAQETQYF. The gene calls are TRBV6-1 and TRBJ2-5; TRBD1 agrees at 9 bases. V was pared by 7 bases and J by 1 base, with 13 bases of the junction left unmatched. CDR1 is MNHNS and CDR2 is SASEGT in the germline V gene. This CDR3 comprises 17 residues.

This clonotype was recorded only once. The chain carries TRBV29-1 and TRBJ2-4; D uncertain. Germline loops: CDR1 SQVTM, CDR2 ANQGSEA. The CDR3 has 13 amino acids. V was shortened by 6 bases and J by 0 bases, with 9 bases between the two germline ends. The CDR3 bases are TGCAGCGTCCCAGATCTAGCCAAAAACATTCAGTACTTC. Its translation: CSVPDLAKNIQYF.

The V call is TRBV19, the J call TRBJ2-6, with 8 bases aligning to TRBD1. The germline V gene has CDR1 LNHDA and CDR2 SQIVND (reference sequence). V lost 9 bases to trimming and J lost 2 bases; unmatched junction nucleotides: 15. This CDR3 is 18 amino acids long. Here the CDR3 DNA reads TGTGCCAGCGCAGGATGGACAGGGTGGTTTGCTGGGGCCAACGTCCTGACTTTC. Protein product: CASAGWTGWFAGANVLTF.

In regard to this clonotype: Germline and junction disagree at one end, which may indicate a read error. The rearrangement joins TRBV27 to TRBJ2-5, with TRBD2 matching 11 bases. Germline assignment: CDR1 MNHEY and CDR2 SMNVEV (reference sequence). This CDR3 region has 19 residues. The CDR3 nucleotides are TGTGCCACCAGTGATTCCACTTCAAGAGGACTAGCGGGTCAGGAGACCCAGTACTTC. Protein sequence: CATSDSTSRGLAGQETQYF.

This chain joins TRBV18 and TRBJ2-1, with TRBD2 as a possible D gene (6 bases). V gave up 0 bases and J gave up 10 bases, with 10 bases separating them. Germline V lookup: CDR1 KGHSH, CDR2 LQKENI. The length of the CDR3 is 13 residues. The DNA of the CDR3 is TGTGCCAGCTCACCACCGGGGCTAGCGGAGCAGTTCTTC. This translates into CASSPPGLAEQFF.

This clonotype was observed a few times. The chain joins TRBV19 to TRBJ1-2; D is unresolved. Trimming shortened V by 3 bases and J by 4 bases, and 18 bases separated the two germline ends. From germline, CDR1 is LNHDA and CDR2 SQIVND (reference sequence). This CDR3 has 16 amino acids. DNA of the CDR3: TGTGCCAGTAGTATCCCACTTCCCAGGAGCTTCTATGGCTACACCTTC. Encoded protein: CASSIPLPRSFYGYTF.

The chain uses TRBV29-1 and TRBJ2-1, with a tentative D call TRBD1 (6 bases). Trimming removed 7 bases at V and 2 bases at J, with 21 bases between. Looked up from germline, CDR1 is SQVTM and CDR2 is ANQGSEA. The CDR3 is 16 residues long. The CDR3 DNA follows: TGCAGCGCCGTGGGTACAGACAGGTTCACCTACAATGAGCAGTTCTTC. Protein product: CSAVGTDRFTYNEQFF.

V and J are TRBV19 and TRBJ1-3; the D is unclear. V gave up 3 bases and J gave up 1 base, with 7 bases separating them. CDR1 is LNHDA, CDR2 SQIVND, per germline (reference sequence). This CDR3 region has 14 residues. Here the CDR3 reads CASSIGRSGNTIYF. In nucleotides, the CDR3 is TGTGCCAGTAGTATCGGCAGATCTGGAAACACCATATATTTT.

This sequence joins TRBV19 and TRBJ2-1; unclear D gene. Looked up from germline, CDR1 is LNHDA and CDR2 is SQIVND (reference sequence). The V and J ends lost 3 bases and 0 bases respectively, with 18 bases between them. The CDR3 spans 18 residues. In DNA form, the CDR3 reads TGTGCCAGTAGTATTGAGTCGAATTTATTAAGCTCCTACAATGAGCAGTTCTTC. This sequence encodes CASSIESNLLSSYNEQFF.

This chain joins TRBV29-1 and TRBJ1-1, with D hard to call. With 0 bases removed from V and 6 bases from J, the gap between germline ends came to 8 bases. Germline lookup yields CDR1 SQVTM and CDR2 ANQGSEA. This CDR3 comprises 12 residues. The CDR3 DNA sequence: TGCAGCGTTGAAGAGGGAGTCGCTGAAGCTTTCTTT. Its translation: CSVEEGVAEAFF. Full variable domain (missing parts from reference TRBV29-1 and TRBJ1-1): SAVISQKPSRDICQRGTSLTIQCQVDSQVTMMFWYRQQPGQSLTLIATANQGSEATYESGFVIDKFPISRPNLTFSTLTVSNMSPEDSSIYLCSVEEGVAEAFFGQGTRLTVV.

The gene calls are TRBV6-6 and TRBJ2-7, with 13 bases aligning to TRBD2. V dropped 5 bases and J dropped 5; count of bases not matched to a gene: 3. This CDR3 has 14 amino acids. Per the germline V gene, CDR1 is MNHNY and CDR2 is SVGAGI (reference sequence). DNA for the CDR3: TGTGCCAGCAGTCCAGGACTAGCGGGAGACGAGCAGTACTTC. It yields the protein CASSPGLAGDEQYF.

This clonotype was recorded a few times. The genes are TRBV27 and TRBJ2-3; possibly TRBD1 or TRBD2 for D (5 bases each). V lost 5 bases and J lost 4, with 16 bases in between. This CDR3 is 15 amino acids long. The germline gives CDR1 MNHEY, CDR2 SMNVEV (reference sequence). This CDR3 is CASSITGPAPDTQYF. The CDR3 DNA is TGTGCCAGCAGTATTACGGGACCCGCGCCAGATACGCAGTATTTT.

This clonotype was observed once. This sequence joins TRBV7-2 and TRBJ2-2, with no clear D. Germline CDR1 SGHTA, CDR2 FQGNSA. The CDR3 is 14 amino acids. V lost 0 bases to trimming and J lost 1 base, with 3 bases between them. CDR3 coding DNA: TGTGCCAGCAGCTTAGCTCTGAACACCGGGGAGCTGTTTTTT. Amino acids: CASSLALNTGELFF.

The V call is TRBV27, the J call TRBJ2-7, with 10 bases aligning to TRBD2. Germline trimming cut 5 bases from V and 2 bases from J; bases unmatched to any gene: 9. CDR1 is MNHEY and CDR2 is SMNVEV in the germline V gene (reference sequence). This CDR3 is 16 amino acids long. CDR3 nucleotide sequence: TGTGCCAGCAGTCCACCAGCGGGAGGGAAAACCTACGAGCAGTACTTC. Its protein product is CASSPPAGGKTYEQYF.